This TCR beta chain was profiled in a study of blood T cell repertoires in COVID-19. V was shortened by 7 bases and J by 5 bases, with 14 bases between the two germline ends. The germline V gene encodes CDR1 SNHLY and CDR2 FYNNEI. The CDR3 sequence is 14 residues long. Clones were sequenced by immunoSEQ multiplex PCR, and TCRdb holds only the in-frame ones, with some missing. This table holds 95,000 to 100,000 clones, roughly nine tenths found once. This clone was seen only once. The source is a man in his fifties with acute or convalescent COVID-19. Specimen: peripheral blood. The rearrangement links TRBV2 to TRBJ1-4; D gene uncertain. The CDR3: CASILGGQNEKLFF. The CDR3 nucleotides read TGTGCCAGCATCTTAGGTGGGCAGAATGAAAAACTGTTTTTT. Full variable domain (missing parts from reference TRBV2 and TRBJ1-4): EPEVTQTPSHQVTQMGQEVILRCVPISNHLYFYWYRQILGQKVEFLVSFYNNEISEKSEIFDDQFSVERPDGSNFTLKIRSTKLEDSAMYFCASILGGQNEKLFFGSGTQLSVL.